This is a list of T cell receptor beta chains from one sample in a study of cytomegalovirus exposure and HLA in healthy donors. This table comes from immunoSEQ multiplex PCR, and its TCRdb copy is limited to in-frame clones, with some not included. The profile shows 100,000 to 130,000 clones, 65% to 85% of them singletons. Sequenced sample: PBMCs. The receptors were sampled from a young man in good health and CMV-seronegative. Each CDR3 is given with its conserved first and last residue. Each record gives: clone size, D gene, J gene, V gene, CDR3 DNA, CDR3 protein. The D gene is left open where the match is weak. Size is omitted from some rows. Given values are once, few, many or a class for expanded clones.

clone_size: -
d_call: -
j_call: TRBJ1-4
v_call: TRBV21-1
cdr3_nt: TGTGCCAGCAGCAGTCACAGGGAGAGGCGTGAAAAACTGTTTTTT
cdr3_aa: CASSSHRERREKLFF

clone_size: once
d_call: TRBD2
j_call: TRBJ2-7
v_call: TRBV29-1
cdr3_nt: TGCAGCGTTGAGAGGACTAGCGGGAGCACTTACGAGCAGTACTTC
cdr3_aa: CSVERTSGSTYEQYF

clone_size: -
d_call: -
j_call: TRBJ2-7
v_call: TRBV7-6
cdr3_nt: TGTGCCAGCAGCCCCGACAGGCGTGACGAGCAGTACTTC
cdr3_aa: CASSPDRRDEQYF

clone_size: -
d_call: TRBD1
j_call: TRBJ2-7
v_call: TRBV6-5
cdr3_nt: TGTGCCAGCAGTAACCTCGGACAGGGTTACGAGCAGTACTTC
cdr3_aa: CASSNLGQGYEQYF

clone_size: -
d_call: -
j_call: TRBJ1-5
v_call: TRBV4-1
cdr3_nt: TGCGCCAGCAGCTCCCAGGGTATGGGGCAGCCCCAGCATTTT
cdr3_aa: CASSSQGMGQPQHF

clone_size: -
d_call: -
j_call: TRBJ1-1
v_call: TRBV5-1
cdr3_nt: TGCGCCAGCAGCTTGGGCAGGCCGACGAGCACTGAAGCTTTCTTT
cdr3_aa: CASSLGRPTSTEAFF

clone_size: -
d_call: TRBD1
j_call: TRBJ1-1
v_call: TRBV6-1
cdr3_nt: TGTGCCAGCAGTGAGCCGGGACAGGACCTTGAGGAGACTGAAGCTTTCTTT
cdr3_aa: CASSEPGQDLEETEAFF

clone_size: -
d_call: TRBD2
j_call: TRBJ2-5
v_call: TRBV7-8
cdr3_nt: TGTGCCAGCAGGAGGAGCGGGGGAACCCAAGAGACCCAGTACTTC
cdr3_aa: CASRRSGGTQETQYF

clone_size: -
d_call: TRBD1
j_call: TRBJ2-7
v_call: TRBV27
cdr3_nt: TGTGCCAGCAGAGGGACAGGGACCTACGAGCAGTACTTC
cdr3_aa: CASRGTGTYEQYF

clone_size: once
d_call: TRBD2
j_call: TRBJ2-1
v_call: TRBV25-1
cdr3_nt: TGTGCCAGCAGTGAACCGGGACTAGTAGTCAATGAGCAGTTCTTC
cdr3_aa: CASSEPGLVVNEQFF

clone_size: -
d_call: TRBD1
j_call: TRBJ1-1
v_call: TRBV5-1
cdr3_nt: TGCGCCAGCAGCTTGTCGGGGACAGGACGGGGGAACACTGAAGCTTTCTTT
cdr3_aa: CASSLSGTGRGNTEAFF

clone_size: -
d_call: -
j_call: TRBJ2-1
v_call: TRBV7-9
cdr3_nt: TGTGCCAGCAGCTTAGAGGGAGCTGGGGATGAGCAGTTCTTC
cdr3_aa: CASSLEGAGDEQFF

clone_size: once
d_call: TRBD2
j_call: TRBJ2-3
v_call: TRBV9
cdr3_nt: TGTGCCAGCAGCGCCCGTGGGGGAGGGCAGGGAGATACGCAGTATTTT
cdr3_aa: CASSARGGGQGDTQYF

clone_size: few
d_call: -
j_call: TRBJ2-2
v_call: TRBV5-1
cdr3_nt: TGCGCCAGCAGGAGGGATCCCAACACCGGGGAGCTGTTTTTT
cdr3_aa: CASRRDPNTGELFF

clone_size: -
d_call: TRBD1
j_call: TRBJ2-5
v_call: TRBV27
cdr3_nt: TGTGCCAGCAGGACAGGGGTCGAGACCCAGTACTTC
cdr3_aa: CASRTGVETQYF

clone_size: -
d_call: -
j_call: TRBJ2-1
v_call: TRBV11-3
cdr3_nt: TGTGCCAGCAGTCCAGGGGGGCCACAGGGCAATGAGCAGTTCTTC
cdr3_aa: CASSPGGPQGNEQFF

clone_size: few
d_call: -
j_call: TRBJ2-1
v_call: TRBV9
cdr3_nt: TGTGCCAGCAGCGTAGGTCAGGCCTACAATGAGCAGTTCTTC
cdr3_aa: CASSVGQAYNEQFF

clone_size: -
d_call: TRBD1
j_call: TRBJ1-5
v_call: TRBV10-3
cdr3_nt: TGTGCCATCAGTAGAGACAGGGGAGAGGGTCAGCCCCAGCATTTT
cdr3_aa: CAISRDRGEGQPQHF

clone_size: -
d_call: TRBD2
j_call: TRBJ2-3
v_call: TRBV6-4
cdr3_nt: TGTGCCAGCAGTAGGGACGGCGGGGGGGTCACAGATACGCAGTATTTT
cdr3_aa: CASSRDGGGVTDTQYF

clone_size: -
d_call: TRBD1
j_call: TRBJ2-7
v_call: TRBV6-5
cdr3_nt: TGTGCCAGCAGCGACAGGGGCAGCTCCTACGAGCAGTACTTC
cdr3_aa: CASSDRGSSYEQYF

clone_size: -
d_call: TRBD2
j_call: TRBJ2-3
v_call: TRBV6-5
cdr3_nt: TGTGCCAGCAGTCGGACTAGCGGGATTGGGGTTACGCAGTATTTT
cdr3_aa: CASSRTSGIGVTQYF

clone_size: many
d_call: TRBD1
j_call: TRBJ2-1
v_call: TRBV19
cdr3_nt: TGTGCCAGTTCAAACCAGGGGGTGGGTGAGCAGTTCTTC
cdr3_aa: CASSNQGVGEQFF

clone_size: few
d_call: -
j_call: TRBJ1-5
v_call: TRBV18
cdr3_nt: TGTGCCAGCTCACCAGGACAGCTCAATCAGCCCCAGCATTTT
cdr3_aa: CASSPGQLNQPQHF

clone_size: few
d_call: TRBD1
j_call: TRBJ1-5
v_call: TRBV30
cdr3_nt: TGTGCCTGGACCCGGGAGGCAGGGGGCATCAATCAGCCCCAGCATTTT
cdr3_aa: CAWTREAGGINQPQHF

clone_size: -
d_call: -
j_call: TRBJ2-7
v_call: TRBV21-1
cdr3_nt: TGTGCCAGCAGCAAAGTAGGAAGGACAGAGATCTCCTACGAGCAGTACTTC
cdr3_aa: CASSKVGRTEISYEQYF

clone_size: few
d_call: -
j_call: TRBJ1-4
v_call: TRBV18
cdr3_nt: TGTGCCAGCTCACCAAATCGACAGTCAGATGAAAAACTGTTTTTT
cdr3_aa: CASSPNRQSDEKLFF